This T cell receptor (beta chain) was documented in a study of cytomegalovirus exposure and HLA in healthy donors. PCR employed 60 Vbeta and 13 Jbeta primers. Clones were read by immunoSEQ multiplex PCR, and TCRdb kept only the in-frame ones, dropping some. The table has roughly 120,000 clones, about three quarters seen once. From germline, CDR1 is ENHRY and CDR2 SYGVKD. The CDR3 is 13 amino acids. Trimming cost V 2 bases and J 5 bases, with 7 bases left between them. Sequences were obtained from PBMCs. The chain couples TRBV10-3 to TRBJ1-5; D is ambiguous. The clonotype comes from a middle-aged woman in good health and CMV-seropositive. The CDR3 region is CAISEAAHQPQHF. The CDR3 coding sequence is TGTGCCATCAGTGAGGCGGCTCATCAGCCCCAGCATTTT.